The T cell receptor (beta chain) under discussion was sequenced for a study of STAT5B mutations in CD4+ large granular lymphocyte leukemia. Findings of the study overall: Compared with healthy controls (2/35), patient top clones favored TRBV06 (8/27).

Turning to this clone: Antigen: not known.

V trimming: 2 bases; J trimming: 2 bases; junction bases outside the gene matches: 3. CDR1 is MNHNS and CDR2 is SASEGT in the germline V gene. The CDR3 consists of 15 residues. Some clones are missing from TCRdb's copy, which holds only in-frame ones; the method was immunoSEQ multiplex PCR. The table records about 48,000 clones, 70% of them present only once. The material sequenced was CD4+ T cells from blood buffy coats. This TCR was sampled from a human donor in good health. V gene TRBV6-1 combines with J gene TRBJ2-5; 9 bases match TRBD2. Written as DNA, the CDR3 is TGTGCCAGCAGTGAACTAGCGGGGATTCAAGAGACCCAGTACTTC. It translates to CASSELAGIQETQYF.